This is a list of T cell receptor beta chains from one sample in a study of control samples from healthy donors and cancer patients. Sequencing was performed with immunoSEQ multiplex PCR; in TCRdb, only in-frame clones are kept and a portion is missing. The profile shows about 130,000 clones, 85% to 95% of them singletons. The source material was PBMCs. These TCRs come from a man aged 55 to 70 with colorectal cancer. CDR3s include the opening cysteine and the closing phenylalanine or tryptophan. A D gene is named only where the DNA matches it firmly. Where a row states a size, it is once, few, many or the class of an expanded clone; other rows omit it.

j_call clone_size d_call v_call cdr3_nt cdr3_aa
TRBJ1-5 - - TRBV4-3 TGCGCCAGCAGCCAAGAAATTAATCAGCCCCAGCATTTT CASSQEINQPQHF
TRBJ2-1 once - TRBV11-1 TGTGCCAGCAGCTTGACCCGCGGGGATGAGCAGTTCTTC CASSLTRGDEQFF
TRBJ1-4 - TRBD1 TRBV5-1 TGCGCCAGCAGCTTGGTAGCAGGGGGCCTACTTGAAAAACTGTTTTTT CASSLVAGGLLEKLFF
TRBJ2-3 - - TRBV20-1 TGCAGTGCTAGTGGGCTAGCTGCCTTGAATACGCAGTATTTT CSASGLAALNTQYF
TRBJ1-4 - - TRBV3-1/TRBV3-2 TGTGCCAGCAGCCAGGAGGGGACGGTACTCCCAAAACTGTTTTTT CASSQEGTVLPKLFF
TRBJ2-3 - - TRBV7-9 TGTGCCAGCAGCTTAGTTACAGGGAGCACAGATACGCAGTATTTT CASSLVTGSTDTQYF
TRBJ2-5 - - TRBV4-3 TGCGCCAGCAGCCAGTTGGGCCAGAGGGGGGGGGCTGGAGAGACCCAGTACTTC CASSQLGQRGGAGETQYF
TRBJ1-5 - - TRBV6-4 TGTGCCAGCAGTGTGGGTAGCAATCAGCCCCAGCATTTT CASSVGSNQPQHF
TRBJ2-3 once TRBD2 TRBV6-6 TGTGCCAGCCAACTAGCGGGGGTAGATACGCAGTATTTT CASQLAGVDTQYF
TRBJ1-2 - TRBD1 TRBV5-8 TGTGCCAGCAGCTGGGACAGGGGGACCTATGGCTACACCTTC CASSWDRGTYGYTF
TRBJ2-7 - - TRBV19 TGTGCCAGTAGTGCCGGGACTTTCTACGAGCAGTACTTC CASSAGTFYEQYF
TRBJ2-2 - TRBD1 TRBV29-1 TGCAGCGTCGAGACAGGGCCCGCCGGGGAGCTGTTTTTT CSVETGPAGELFF
TRBJ1-2 - - TRBV19 TGTGCCAGTAGTATACAAAGGGAAGGGGGCTATGGCTACACCTTC CASSIQREGGYGYTF
TRBJ1-1 - - TRBV6-5 TGTGCCAGCAGCCTCCAGGGTGTCGGGAACACTGAAGCTTTCTTT CASSLQGVGNTEAFF
TRBJ2-2 - - TRBV7-2 TGTGCCAGCAGCTTGGGGACGGACACCGGGGAGCTGTTTTTT CASSLGTDTGELFF
TRBJ2-5 - - TRBV29-1 TGCAGCGTGGGGAAAGAGACCCAGTACTTC CSVGKETQYF
TRBJ2-5 - - TRBV19 TGTGCCAGTAGTATATTCTCCGGGCTCCAAGAGACCCAGTACTTC CASSIFSGLQETQYF
TRBJ2-2 - TRBD1 TRBV5-1 TGCGCCAGCAGCAAGGACAGGCCGAACACCGGGGAGCTGTTTTTT CASSKDRPNTGELFF
TRBJ2-2 - TRBD1 TRBV5-1 TGCGCCAGCAGCTGGAATCTACCGGGACAGGGTGCCGACGGGGAGCTGTTTTTT CASSWNLPGQGADGELFF
TRBJ1-3 - - TRBV10-3 TGTGCCATCAGTGAGGGATTGGCTGGAAACACCATATATTTT CAISEGLAGNTIYF
TRBJ2-1 once TRBD1 TRBV29-1 TGCAGCGCCGGGACAGGGAACTACAATGAGCAGTTCTTC CSAGTGNYNEQFF
TRBJ1-2 - TRBD1 TRBV6-5 TGTGCCAGCAGCCGGACCGGGACAGCATATGGCTACACCTTC CASSRTGTAYGYTF
TRBJ2-7 - - TRBV5-6 TGTGCCAGCAGCTTTAACGGCGGGCGCAGATACGAGCAGTACTTC CASSFNGGRRYEQYF
TRBJ2-7 - - TRBV2 TGTGCCAGCAGTGAAGGTATACAAGGAAACTACGAGCAGTACTTC CASSEGIQGNYEQYF
TRBJ1-1 - - TRBV27 TGTGCCAGCAGTTTGGCAAAGAACACTGAAGCTTTCTTT CASSLAKNTEAFF
TRBJ1-2 - - TRBV27 TGTGCCAGCAGTTTCCAGGGTCCCTATGGCTACACCTTC CASSFQGPYGYTF
TRBJ1-4 - - TRBV11-2 TGTGCCAGCAGCTTAGGGGCCGCAACTAATGAAAAACTGTTTTTT CASSLGAATNEKLFF
TRBJ1-5 - - TRBV7-2 TGTGCCAGCAGCAACCCGGGAGCCCACGCTAATCAGCCCCAGCATTTT CASSNPGAHANQPQHF
TRBJ1-4 - - TRBV10-1 TGCGCCATCTTAAGGATGCAGCGTGAAAAACTGTTTTTT CAILRMQREKLFF
TRBJ2-3 - - TRBV9 TGTGCCAGCAGCCCACAGGGCGCAAGCACAGATACGCAGTATTTT CASSPQGASTDTQYF
TRBJ2-6 - - TRBV24-1 TGTGCCACCAGTGATCGGTCAGGGGGGTTCTCTGGGGCCAACGTCCTGACTTTC CATSDRSGGFSGANVLTF
TRBJ1-2 - TRBD1 TRBV7-8 TGTGCCAGCAGCTTTCTCCGCGCGGACAGGCGGGTCTATGGCTACACCTTC CASSFLRADRRVYGYTF
TRBJ2-7 few TRBD1 TRBV13 TGTGCCAGCAGCTTAGCGGGGACAGGGACCGACGAGCAGTACTTC CASSLAGTGTDEQYF
TRBJ2-1 - TRBD1 TRBV5-4 TGTGCCAGCAGCTCCGGACAGGGCTTCTACAATGAGCAGTTCTTC CASSSGQGFYNEQFF
TRBJ1-1 - - TRBV6-5 TGTGCCAGCAGCCGGGCTCACACTGAAGCTTTCTTT CASSRAHTEAFF
TRBJ1-6 - - TRBV30 TGTGCCGGTTCGCAGCTTCATAATTCACCCCTCCACTTT CAGSQLHNSPLHF
TRBJ1-2 - - TRBV6-2/TRBV6-3 TGTGCCAGCAGTTACGGCAGGGGAATAAGCTATGGCTACACCTTC CASSYGRGISYGYTF